This T cell receptor (beta chain) appears in the sequencing data of a study of blood T cell repertoires in COVID-19. The repertoire was sequenced with immunoSEQ multiplex PCR; TCRdb's copy has only in-frame clones and lacks some. Of 170,000 or so clones in the sample, about 86% are singletons; the top ten hold 5.5% to 8%. Germline loops: CDR1 SGHRS, CDR2 YFSETQ. V lost 1 base and J lost 4, with 20 bases in between. CDR3 length: 17 residues. The sample was peripheral blood. The chain uses TRBV5-1 and TRBJ1-2; TRBD1 might be the D (5 bases). This TCR was recovered from a man aged 50-59 years with active or convalescent COVID-19. Here the CDR3 DNA reads TGCGCCAGCAGCTTGCTGTGGTCAGACAGTAACCCCTATGGCTACACCTTC. Encoded protein: CASSLLWSDSNPYGYTF. Variable domain in full (rest from reference TRBV5-1 and TRBJ1-2): KAGVTQTPRYLIKTRGQQVTLSCSPISGHRSVSWYQQTPGQGLQFLFEYFSETQRNKGNFPGRFSGRQFSNSRSEMNVSTLELGDSALYLCASSLLWSDSNPYGYTFGSGTRLTVV.